This is a list of T cell receptor beta chains from one sample in a study of T cells in Graves' hyperthyroidism and ophthalmopathy. TCRdb reanalysed the multiplex PCR reads using MiXCR and keeps one entry per CDR3 protein. The data show around 700,000 distinct CDR3 sequences, about a third seen once. The sample taken for sequencing was blood. These receptors came from a woman aged 40-49 years with Graves' hyperthyroidism. The CDR3 runs from the conserved cysteine through the conserved F or W.

j_gene: TRBJ1-3
v_gene: TRBV5-4
CDR3aa: CASSRGQPSGNTIYF

j_gene: TRBJ2-7
v_gene: TRBV7-2
CDR3aa: CASITTGDEQYF

j_gene: TRBJ2-5
v_gene: TRBV7-9
CDR3aa: CASSRRLDGAGETQYF

j_gene: TRBJ1-6
v_gene: TRBV7-2
CDR3aa: CASTRTGVFNSPLHF

j_gene: TRBJ1-5
v_gene: TRBV10-2
CDR3aa: CASRARAGQPQHF

j_gene: TRBJ2-5
v_gene: TRBV6-5
CDR3aa: CASSYRASTGGETQYF

j_gene: TRBJ1-2
v_gene: TRBV9
CDR3aa: CASSVVPQINYGYTF

j_gene: TRBJ1-4
v_gene: TRBV2
CDR3aa: CASSQDLRLLGKATNEKLFF

j_gene: TRBJ1-5
v_gene: TRBV10-3
CDR3aa: CATSEGQGGNQPQHF

j_gene: TRBJ1-1
v_gene: TRBV5-4
CDR3aa: CASSRGVGAGSTEAFF

j_gene: TRBJ2-2
v_gene: TRBV29-1
CDR3aa: CSVDGGRGYTGELFF

j_gene: TRBJ2-7
v_gene: TRBV12-3/TRBV12-4
CDR3aa: CASRYNPGRRHEQYF

j_gene: TRBJ2-7
v_gene: TRBV29-1
CDR3aa: CSVARQGNEQYF

j_gene: TRBJ1-1
v_gene: TRBV5-1
CDR3aa: CASSFDRLNLGNTEAFF

j_gene: TRBJ1-6
v_gene: TRBV2
CDR3aa: CASGPKGMNSPLHF

j_gene: TRBJ2-1
v_gene: TRBV29-1
CDR3aa: CSVVGGLGEQFF

j_gene: TRBJ2-7
v_gene: TRBV10-3
CDR3aa: CAINGQGAYEQYF

j_gene: TRBJ1-2
v_gene: TRBV19
CDR3aa: CASSTDTGTANYGYTF

j_gene: TRBJ1-6
v_gene: TRBV4-3
CDR3aa: CASSQDNRGSYNSPLHF

j_gene: TRBJ2-7
v_gene: TRBV11-3
CDR3aa: CASSRPGQGAIGEQYF

j_gene: TRBJ2-7
v_gene: TRBV14
CDR3aa: CASSQGAGPLYEQYF

j_gene: TRBJ2-2
v_gene: TRBV7-9
CDR3aa: CASSLGTGRPGELFF

j_gene: TRBJ1-1
v_gene: TRBV5-6
CDR3aa: CASSSKTGGTNTEAFF

j_gene: TRBJ2-1
v_gene: TRBV7-8
CDR3aa: CASSFGGDYNEQFF

j_gene: .
v_gene: TRBV5-1
CDR3aa: CASSFSGTYEQFF

j_gene: TRBJ1-6
v_gene: TRBV2
CDR3aa: CASKSRETYNSPLHF

j_gene: TRBJ2-7
v_gene: TRBV10-1
CDR3aa: CASSEEAAYEQYF

j_gene: TRBJ1-2
v_gene: TRBV7-3
CDR3aa: CASSLSSLSHGYTF

j_gene: TRBJ1-3
v_gene: TRBV7-9
CDR3aa: CASSLERAGAGNTIYF

j_gene: TRBJ1-5
v_gene: TRBV7-9
CDR3aa: CATRGQGLSQPQHF

j_gene: TRBJ1-5
v_gene: TRBV27
CDR3aa: CASSLRGGFQPQHF

j_gene: TRBJ1-3
v_gene: TRBV19
CDR3aa: CASRGLTGGVDSGNTIYF

j_gene: TRBJ1-5
v_gene: TRBV15
CDR3aa: CATRDPNQPQHF

j_gene: TRBJ1-1
v_gene: TRBV7-2
CDR3aa: CASSQTGLLSLNTEAFF

j_gene: TRBJ2-7
v_gene: TRBV5-1
CDR3aa: CASSHWGTSNEQYF

j_gene: TRBJ1-2
v_gene: TRBV7-2
CDR3aa: CASSNQTGAVRYNYGYTF